What follows are 10 T cell receptor beta chains derived from one specimen sequenced in a study of beta chain features in type 1 diabetes. What was sequenced were expressed TCRB transcripts, since all of the isolated RNA had been reverse transcribed. Only in-frame clones appear in the TCRdb table, and some are missing; sequencing was by immunoSEQ multiplex PCR. The sample records about 220,000 clones, approximately 10% being singletons. Sequencing was performed on central memory CD4+ T cells from blood. The receptor source for this set is a man aged 18-30 years in good health.

Remarks on this clone: Sequence at one end of the junction differs from germline and may be a read error. V gene TRBV6-1 combines with J gene TRBJ2-1; 8 bases map to TRBD1. CDR1 and CDR2 (germline): MNHNS, SASEGT. The CDR3 is made up of 14 amino acids. CDR3 in amino acids: CAISEDRDLNEQFF. Here the CDR3 DNA reads TGTGCCATCAGTGAGGACAGGGACCTCAATGAGCAGTTCTTC.

This chain joins TRBV12-5 and TRBJ2-3; 7 bases agree with TRBD2. The CDR3 is 14 residues long. Germline CDR1 is LGHNT and CDR2 is FRNRAP. V was pared by 5 bases and J by 1 base, with 3 bases of the junction left unmatched. The CDR3 protein is CASGLSGGTDTQYF. The CDR3 nucleotides read TGTGCTAGTGGTCTGAGCGGGGGCACAGATACGCAGTATTTT.

This clone was observed a handful of times. The CDR3, as DNA: TGTGCCAGCAGCACCCGGACCCTTCTGAACACTGAAGCTTTCTTT. Amino acid sequence: CASSTRTLLNTEAFF. J is TRBJ1-1 and V is TRBV9, with D unresolved. Trimming shortened V by 4 bases and J by 0 bases, and 13 bases separated the two germline ends. In germline, CDR1 is SGDLS, CDR2 YYNGEE. There are 15 residues in the CDR3.

This clone has just a few counts. The J gene is TRBJ2-5, the V gene TRBV5-8, with D possibly TRBD2 on 6 matching bases. The DNA matches TRBJ2-7 better at its end, which makes the J call doubtful. The CDR3 covers 13 residues. Germline V gene sequence: CDR1 SGHTS, CDR2 YDEGEE. CDR3 residues: CASSRRRAYEQYF. The CDR3 nucleotides are TGTGCCAGCAGCCGCCGGAGGGCCTACGAGCAGTACTTC.

This chain joins TRBV30 and TRBJ1-4; no clear D. The V end was cut by 3 bases, the J end by 0 bases, with 11 bases between. The CDR3 consists of 15 residues. The germline CDR1 and CDR2 sequences are GTSNPN and SVGIG (reference sequence). CDR3 sequence reads: CAWRPPVATNEKLFF. CDR3 sequence (DNA): TGTGCCTGGAGACCCCCAGTTGCAACTAATGAAAAACTGTTTTTT.

This clone was picked up a small number of times. The CDR3 region is CATSDAGIYEQYF. The DNA of the CDR3 is TGTGCCACTAGCGACGCGGGCATCTACGAGCAGTACTTC. V gene TRBV10-3 combines with J gene TRBJ2-7; maybe TRBD2 (6 bases). The ends were cut back, 10 bases at V and 3 bases at J, with 16 bases in the middle. Germline CDR1 reads ENHRY; CDR2 reads SYGVKD. The CDR3 is 13 residues long.

About this clone itself: This likely traces to a read error, being one base from a far larger clone. The chain carries TRBV5-1 and TRBJ2-1, with 7 bases that match TRBD2. With V trimmed by 3 bases and J by 6 bases, 6 bases remained unmatched. The CDR3 extends over 14 amino acids. Germline CDR1 and CDR2: SGHRS and YFSETQ. CDR3 sequence (DNA): TGCGCCAGCAGCTGGAGGGAGGGCCGCAATGAGCAGTTCTTC. Translating it yields CASSWREGRNEQFF.

This clone was counted only a few times. The V gene is TRBV29-1, the J gene TRBJ2-3; TRBD2 matches at 7 bases. The CDR3 sequence is 14 residues long. V lost 4 bases, J lost 1 base, and 5 bases stayed unmatched. Germline lookup yields CDR1 SQVTM and CDR2 ANQGSEA. In DNA, the CDR3 is TGCAGCGTTGGTTCCCTAGCGGGCACAGATACGCAGTATTTT. It is translated as CSVGSLAGTDTQYF.

Points on this clone: With a much larger clone just one base away, this may be a read error. The chain has TRBV11-2 and TRBJ2-5, with D perhaps matching TRBD1 or TRBD2 (5 bases each). Trimming took 6 bases from V and 1 from J, leaving 6 bases between them. CDR1 and CDR2 from the germline V gene are SGHAT and FQNNGV. CDR3 length: 12 residues. The CDR3 bases are TGTGCCAGCAGTGGGGGCCAAGAGACCCAGTACTTC. It yields the protein CASSGGQETQYF.

Only a few counts were recorded for this clone. The rearrangement joins TRBV11-2 to TRBJ2-2; 10 bases fit TRBD2. In germline, CDR1 is SGHAT, CDR2 FQNNGV. Trimming cost V 3 bases and J 3 bases; bases outside gene matches: 4. The CDR3 has 16 residues. CDR3 protein: CASSFSGRSDTGELFF. CDR3 nucleotide sequence: TGTGCCAGCAGCTTTAGCGGGAGGTCGGACACCGGGGAGCTGTTTTTT.